The 10 T cell receptor beta chains below were found in one sample sequenced in a study of cytomegalovirus exposure and HLA in healthy donors. This table comes from immunoSEQ multiplex PCR, and its TCRdb copy is limited to in-frame clones, with some not included. Of about 220,000 clones detected, approximately 80% appear once; the ten largest clones hold 11% to 15%. Sequenced: PBMCs. The receptor source for this set is a woman aged 25 to 39 in good health and CMV-seropositive.

The chain uses TRBV6-5 and TRBJ1-2, with D possibly TRBD1 on 5 matching bases. This CDR3 spans 15 amino acids. The germline CDR1 and CDR2 sequences are MNHEY and SVGAGI. Trimming cost V 6 bases and J 0 bases, with 14 bases left between them. The CDR3 is CASRPYRTANYGYTF. The CDR3 DNA reads TGTGCCAGCAGGCCTTACAGGACCGCTAACTATGGCTACACCTTC.

The chain uses TRBV27 and TRBJ2-2; D might be TRBD2 (5 bases). Trimming removed 5 bases from V and 2 bases from J, with 12 bases in between. CDR3 length equals 15 residues. In germline, CDR1 is MNHEY, CDR2 SMNVEV (reference sequence). The CDR3 loop reads CASSKTPGNTGELFF. CDR3 bases: TGTGCCAGCAGTAAAACGCCGGGAAACACCGGGGAGCTGTTTTTT.

This clone was seen once. The chain uses TRBV30 and TRBJ1-1; no reliable D call. CDR1 and CDR2 from the germline V gene are GTSNPN and SVGIG (reference sequence). This CDR3 has 15 residues. The ends were cut back, 2 bases at V and 0 bases at J, with 13 bases in the middle. For the CDR3, the DNA is TGTGCCTGGAGTCGCGGGCTGAGGGTGAACACTGAAGCTTTCTTT. Translating gives CAWSRGLRVNTEAFF.

Only a few counts were recorded for this clone. V usage is TRBV7-8 and J usage is TRBJ2-7, with no clear D. V shed 2 bases and J shed 6 bases, with 8 bases lying between them. The germline CDR1 and CDR2 sequences are SGHVS and FQNEAQ. The CDR3 runs to 12 residues. The CDR3 here is CASSLLFSEQYF. The CDR3 DNA sequence: TGTGCCAGCAGCTTACTTTTTAGCGAGCAGTACTTC.

The chain is built from TRBV6-1 and TRBJ2-1; tentative D call: TRBD1 (5 bases). The CDR3 extends over 14 amino acids. Germline V gene data show CDR1 as MNHNS and CDR2 as SASEGT. Trimming pared 7 bases from V and 9 bases from J, leaving 19 bases between. The chain's CDR3 is CASMIGDPLGEQFF. CDR3 nucleotides: TGTGCCAGCATGATAGGGGATCCCCTTGGTGAGCAGTTCTTC.

The V and J genes are TRBV30 and TRBJ2-4, with D tentatively TRBD1 (6 bases). The germline CDR1 and CDR2 sequences are GTSNPN and SVGIG (reference sequence). The ends were cut back, 0 bases at V and 2 bases at J, with 11 bases in the middle. This CDR3 has 15 residues. The CDR3 DNA sequence: TGTGCCTGGAGTGTACCGGACAGCTCCAAAAACATTCAGTACTTC. It specifies CAWSVPDSSKNIQYF.

The genes are TRBV28 and TRBJ1-4, with D hard to call. The CDR3 contains 14 residues. CDR1 and CDR2 from the germline V gene are MDHEN and SYDVKM. Trimming removed 3 bases from V and 8 bases from J, with 13 bases in between. CDR3 protein: CASSFPERREKLFF. In nucleotides, the CDR3 is TGTGCCAGCAGTTTTCCAGAGAGGCGGGAAAAACTGTTTTTT.

The J gene is TRBJ1-4, the V gene TRBV30; 9 nucleotides line up with TRBD1. The CDR3 has 15 amino acids. CDR1 is GTSNPN and CDR2 is SVGIG in the germline V gene (reference sequence). V lost 2 bases and J lost 3; bases outside the gene matches: 4. CDR3 region: CAWSRGQGPNEKLFF. DNA of the CDR3: TGTGCCTGGAGTAGGGGACAGGGCCCTAATGAAAAACTGTTTTTT. The full variable domain, its missing parts supplied by reference TRBV30 and TRBJ1-4, is SQTIHQWPATLVQPVGSPLSLECTVEGTSNPNLYWYRQAAGRGLQLLFYSVGIGQISSEVPQNLSASRPQDRQFILSSKKLLLSDSGFYLCAWSRGQGPNEKLFFGSGTQLSVL.

This chain joins TRBV6-5 and TRBJ1-2, with D possibly TRBD1 on 6 matching bases. The CDR3 consists of 15 residues. V lost 4 bases, J lost 7 bases, and 19 bases lay in between. Germline lookup yields CDR1 MNHEY and CDR2 SVGAGI. The CDR3 loop is CASSSERGAGGGYTF. The CDR3 DNA reads TGTGCCAGCAGTTCCGAACGGGGGGCAGGAGGTGGCTACACCTTC.

The chain links TRBV28 to TRBJ2-4; 7 nucleotides agree with TRBD2. Per germline, CDR1 MDHEN and CDR2 SYDVKM. CDR3 length equals 17 residues. V was clipped by 6 bases and J by 0 bases; unmatched bases: 11. The CDR3 DNA reads as TGTGCCAGCAGGCTAGCGGCCCAAGTTCGAGCCAAAAACATTCAGTACTTC. Its protein product is CASRLAAQVRAKNIQYF.